This T cell receptor beta chain was recorded in a study of T cell responses to AZD1222 COVID-19 vaccine. Study-wide results and caveats: Repertoires were collected only later (after the peak T cell response had occurred). The donor group comprised mostly white British people and more females; the analysis possibly underestimated clonal diversity. Within unmutated variant regions lay the reported targets of nearly half of spike-specific TCRs. Baseline serostatus was positive in only a handful of AZD1222 recipients.

From germline, CDR1 is SGHTA and CDR2 FQGNSA. The CDR3 is made up of 14 amino acids. The V and J ends lost 2 bases and 1 base respectively, with 8 bases between them. Comments on this clone: Antigen specificity is unknown.

Method: immunoSEQ multiplex PCR; TCRdb's copy keeps in-frame clones and lacks some. Here the sample spans 100,000 or so clones, over 75% being singletons. This clonotype was obtained from an adult in good health. V and J are TRBV7-2 and TRBJ1-1; the D is unclear. Sequenced material: peripheral blood, taken on day 0 of AZD1222 vaccination. The CDR3, as DNA: TGTGCCAGCAGCTTATTTTCCGGGAACACTGAAGCTTTCTTT. It yields the protein CASSLFSGNTEAFF.